Ten or more counts support the clone carrying this TCR beta chain. The data were taken from a study of response to subunit inactivated influenza vaccine. TCRdb independently ran MiXCR on the RT-PCR reads; one entry per CDR3 protein. This sample yields about 170,000 distinct CDR3 sequences, of which 12% are seen a single time; around 28% belongs to the top ten. Trimming at V came to 3 bases and at J to 3 bases, leaving 4 bases not matched to a gene. This CDR3 has 15 residues. Germline V lookup: CDR1 SGHAT, CDR2 FQNNGV. A further study also used this sample, focusing on T cells expressing NK-cell markers. This second study notes: Making the TCR beta cDNA relied on 5'RACE template switching with UMIs. Specificity for HCMV among expanded NKG2C+ T cell clones was not established.

The sequence came from a man between 45 and 60 years old who received an inactivated influenza vaccine. Source: CD8+ T cells sorted from PBMCs, taken approximately 12 days after vaccination. The chain joins TRBV11-2 to TRBJ2-2; 7 nucleotides line up with TRBD2. The CDR3, as DNA: TGTGCCAGCAGCTTTGGTCTAGCGGACACCGGGGAGCTGTTTTTT. Its protein product is CASSFGLADTGELFF.